A single sample is the source of the 25 T cell receptor beta chains below, sequenced in a study of T-cell memory formation after mild COVID-19. TCRdb ran MiXCR on the 5' RACE reads and lists one entry per CDR3 protein. Here the sample spans some 290,000 distinct CDR3 sequences, around 15% being singletons. The specimen sequenced was PBMCs or a T cell subset sorted from them (not recorded which). All receptors derive from a man younger than 30 who had mild COVID-19 (a few samples of this study predate the infection). Cell type and time point are not known.

The chain joins TRBV27 to TRBJ2-3; D is tentatively TRBD1 or TRBD2 (5 bases each). Between the trimmed V and J ends, which lost 10 bases and 4 bases, there was a span of 15 bases. CDR3 length: 13 amino acids. Per the germline V gene, CDR1 is MNHEY and CDR2 is SMNVEV (reference sequence). CDR3 in amino acids: CAIGAWGSDTQYF. The CDR3 coding sequence is TGTGCCATTGGGGCCTGGGGGTCAGATACGCAGTATTTT.

In its sample, this clonotype was seen once. The V and J genes are TRBV14 and TRBJ2-7; maybe TRBD2 (5 bases). Trimming shortened V by 4 bases and J by 3 bases, and 16 bases separated the two germline ends. CDR1 is SGHDN and CDR2 is FVKESK in the germline V gene. The CDR3 runs to 15 residues. In DNA, the CDR3 is TGTGCCAGCAGCCGCAGACTTGGGGAGCACTACGAGCAGTACTTC. Translated: CASSRRLGEHYEQYF. The full variable domain, with the rest looked up from reference TRBV14 and TRBJ2-7, is EAGVTQFPSHSVIEKGQTVTLRCDPISGHDNLYWYRRVMGKEIKFLLHFVKESKQDESGMPNNRFLAERTGGTYSTLKVQPAELEDSGVYFCASSRRLGEHYEQYFGPGTRLTVT.

The chain combines TRBV6-6 with TRBJ1-2; D call uncertain. Per germline, CDR1 MNHNY and CDR2 SVGAGI (reference sequence). CDR3 size: 12 residues. Trimming removed 2 bases at V and 4 bases at J, with 5 bases between. CDR3 protein: CASSYSAYGYTF. The CDR3 coding sequence is TGTGCCAGCAGTTACAGCGCCTATGGCTACACCTTC.

This clonotype appeared a few times. The genes are TRBV10-3 and TRBJ2-3; D unresolved. The V gene lost 6 bases and the J gene lost 2 bases, with 3 bases spanning the gap. Germline V lookup: CDR1 ENHRY, CDR2 SYGVKD. This CDR3 is built from 11 residues. CDR3 loop: CAISNTDTQYF. CDR3 in DNA: TGTGCCATCAGCAACACAGATACGCAGTATTTT.

This clonotype was observed a handful of times. This chain connects TRBV12-3 or TRBV12-4 to TRBJ1-5; D not resolved. This CDR3 spans 14 amino acids. Trimming pared 5 bases from V and 4 bases from J, leaving 12 bases between. The CDR3 nucleotides read TGTGCCAGCAGTCCTACGGCGGGTAATCAGCCCCAGCATTTT. The encoded protein is CASSPTAGNQPQHF.

The chain joins TRBV19 to TRBJ2-7, with D maybe TRBD2 (5 bases). The germline CDR1 and CDR2 sequences are LNHDA and SQIVND (reference sequence). The V and J ends lost 8 bases and 8 bases respectively, with 7 bases between them. The CDR3 extends over 9 amino acids. As DNA, the CDR3 is TGTGCCAGTGGAGGACAGCAGTACGTC. This gives the protein CASGGQQYV.

This clonotype was detected a few times. The V and J genes are TRBV18 and TRBJ2-5, with no clear D. Germline assignment: CDR1 KGHSH and CDR2 LQKENI. The CDR3 consists of 12 residues. Between the trimmed V and J ends, which lost 5 bases and 0 bases, there was a span of 4 bases. The DNA of the CDR3 is TGTGCCAGCTCATACGACCAAGAGACCCAGTACTTC. Its protein product is CASSYDQETQYF.

This clonotype has only a few counts. The rearrangement links TRBV12-3 or TRBV12-4 to TRBJ1-5; no definite D call. The CDR3 totals 13 residues. V lost 1 base to trimming and J lost 5 bases, with 6 bases between them. CDR3 region: CASSLGEHQPQHF. The CDR3 bases are TGTGCCAGCAGTTTAGGGGAGCATCAGCCCCAGCATTTT.

The V call is TRBV5-1, the J call TRBJ2-3; 10 nucleotides agree with TRBD1. The junction had 9 bases not matched to a gene; V was cut back by 6 bases and J by 2 bases. The CDR3 is 16 residues long. Germline V gene lookup returns CDR1 SGHRS and CDR2 YFSETQ. This CDR3 is CASTRTGGQDTDTQYF. Here the CDR3 DNA reads TGCGCCAGCACCCGGACAGGGGGGCAAGACACAGATACGCAGTATTTT. Using reference TRBV5-1 and TRBJ2-3 for the parts outside the CDR3, the full variable domain is KAGVTQTPRYLIKTRGQQVTLSCSPISGHRSVSWYQQTPGQGLQFLFEYFSETQRNKGNFPGRFSGRQFSNSRSEMNVSTLELGDSALYLCASTRTGGQDTDTQYFGPGTRLTVL.

A few counts support this clonotype. The V gene is TRBV7-9, the J gene TRBJ2-7; TRBD1 is a possible D gene (5 bases). The germline CDR1 and CDR2 sequences are SEHNR and FQNEAQ (reference sequence). The CDR3 loop spans 14 amino acids. Trimming removed 8 bases at V and 1 base at J, with 15 bases between. For the CDR3, the DNA is TGTGCCAGCCTCGGGCAGGGTAAATCCTACGAGCAGTACGTC. This sequence encodes CASLGQGKSYEQYV.

In its sample, this clonotype was seen many times. This sequence joins TRBV5-1 and TRBJ2-1, with 10 positions matching TRBD2. Looked up from germline, CDR1 is SGHRS and CDR2 is YFSETQ. The CDR3 runs to 17 residues. V lost 0 bases to trimming and J lost 7 bases; unmatched junction nucleotides: 10. CDR3 residues: CASSLGGLTSGPNEQFF. The DNA for the CDR3 is TGCGCCAGCAGCTTGGGCGGCCTGACTAGCGGGCCAAATGAGCAGTTCTTC.

The rearrangement links TRBV7-2 to TRBJ2-5; 8 nucleotides align to TRBD2. Germline values: CDR1 SGHTA, CDR2 FQGNSA. CDR3 length: 15 residues. With V trimmed by 5 bases and J by 9 bases, 14 bases remained unmatched. CDR3 residues: CASSLRGGPFGAQYF. CDR3 nucleotides: TGTGCCAGCAGCCTACGGGGGGGCCCCTTTGGGGCCCAGTACTTC. The full variable domain, rest sourced from reference TRBV7-2 and TRBJ2-5, is GAGVSQSPSNKVTEKGKDVELRCDPISGHTALYWYRQSLGQGLEFLIYFQGNSAPDKSGLPSDRFSAERTGGSVSTLTIQRTQQEDSAVYLCASSLRGGPFGAQYFGPGTRLLVL.

This clonotype was picked up a small number of times. J is TRBJ1-1 and V is TRBV7-2, with TRBD1 as a possible D gene (6 bases). The CDR3 runs 14 residues. The germline V gene has CDR1 SGHTA and CDR2 FQGNSA. V dropped 7 bases and J dropped 1 base, with 13 bases sitting between them. The CDR3 DNA is TGTGCCAGCATAGAAGGGGGTACGAACACTGAAGCTTTCTTT. Its translation is CASIEGGTNTEAFF.

The table lists this clonotype with a few counts. The chain couples TRBV6-6 to TRBJ2-5, with 7 bases matching TRBD1. The CDR3 has 14 amino acids. The ends lost 5 bases at V and 5 bases at J; junction bases unmatched: 8. CDR1 MNHNY and CDR2 SVGAGI come from the germline V gene (reference sequence). The CDR3 loop reads CASSRGTGVETQYF. For the CDR3, the DNA is TGTGCCAGCAGTAGAGGAACAGGGGTGGAGACCCAGTACTTC.

The table lists this clonotype with a few counts. This rearrangement joins TRBV5-5 to TRBJ1-5, with D unclear. Per the germline V gene, CDR1 is SGHKS and CDR2 is YYEKEE (reference sequence). V dropped 1 base and J dropped 6 bases, with 14 bases sitting between them. The CDR3 is 15 residues long. The CDR3 coding sequence is TGTGCCAGCAGCTTGTCGCCCTGGGCAAGTCAGCCCCAGCATTTT. Translation: CASSLSPWASQPQHF. Complete variable domain (other parts from reference TRBV5-5 and TRBJ1-5): DAGVTQSPTHLIKTRGQQVTLRCSPISGHKSVSWYQQVLGQGPQFIFQYYEKEERGRGNFPDRFSARQFPNYSSELNVNALLLGDSALYLCASSLSPWASQPQHFGDGTRLSIL.

The V and J genes are TRBV18 and TRBJ2-1; D call uncertain. The CDR3 consists of 15 residues. Trimming left V 5 bases short and J 3 bases short, with 14 bases between. CDR1 and CDR2 from the germline V gene are KGHSH and LQKENI. CDR3 DNA sequence: TGTGCCAGCTCATCGGTCCCCTCCTTCTACAATGAGCAGTTCTTC. Translated: CASSSVPSFYNEQFF. Supplemented by reference TRBV18 and TRBJ2-1, the full variable domain reads NAGVMQNPRHLVRRRGQEARLRCSPMKGHSHVYWYRQLPEEGLKFMVYLQKENIIDESGMPKERFSAEFPKEGPSILRIQQVVRGDSAAYFCASSSVPSFYNEQFFGPGTRLTVL.

V gene TRBV20-1 combines with J gene TRBJ2-7; TRBD1 is a possible D gene (6 bases). The CDR3 extends over 13 amino acids. The ends were cut back, 3 bases at V and 4 bases at J, with 13 bases in the middle. Germline assignment: CDR1 DFQATT and CDR2 SNEGSKA (reference sequence). The CDR3 DNA is TGCAGTGCTAGCACACAGGGAGCTTACGAGCAGTACGTC. Protein: CSASTQGAYEQYV.

There are a few counts of this clonotype. This chain links TRBV11-2 with TRBJ2-3, with D possibly matching TRBD2 (5 bases). Germline CDR1 and CDR2: SGHAT and FQNNGV. This CDR3 region has 14 residues. The V and J ends lost 4 bases and 4 bases respectively, with 12 bases between them. This CDR3 reads CASSSNWGADTQYF. CDR3 nucleotide sequence: TGTGCCAGCAGCTCAAACTGGGGAGCAGATACGCAGTATTTT.

The genes are TRBV3-1 and TRBJ1-3; D is unclear. The CDR3 is 15 residues long. Germline V gene lookup returns CDR1 LGHDT and CDR2 YNNKEL (reference sequence). V dropped 4 bases and J dropped 0 bases, with 10 bases sitting between them. CDR3 residues: CASSRREYSGNTIYF. The CDR3 bases are TGTGCCAGCAGCCGCCGGGAGTACTCTGGAAACACCATATATTTT.

This clonotype was observed a handful of times. The CDR3 nucleotides read TGTGCCACCAGCAGAGAAAGGGTGAGGGGCTACACCTTC. It encodes CATSRERVRGYTF. The chain employs TRBV15 and TRBJ1-2, with D hard to call. The CDR3 runs to 13 residues. V lost 0 bases and J lost 8, with 10 bases in between. Germline-derived CDR1 and CDR2 are LNHNV and YYDKDF (reference sequence). Looking up the rest from reference TRBV15 and TRBJ1-2 gives the full variable domain: DAMVIQNPRYQVTQFGKPVTLSCSQTLNHNVMYWYQQKSSQAPKLLFHYYDKDFNNEADTPDNFQSRRPNTSFCFLDIRSPGLGDTAMYLCATSRERVRGYTFGSGTRLTVV.

The chain combines TRBV7-9 with TRBJ2-1; TRBD1 aligns across 11 bases. V lost 6 bases and J lost 9; bases outside the gene matches: 10. The germline CDR1 and CDR2 sequences are SEHNR and FQNEAQ (reference sequence). This CDR3 region has 15 residues. The CDR3, as DNA: TGTGCCAGCAGGCTCGGAGGACAGGGGGCGGCTGAGCAGTTCTTC. Translation: CASRLGGQGAAEQFF. The whole variable domain, remainder taken from reference TRBV7-9 and TRBJ2-1, is DTGVSQNPRHKITKRGQNVTFRCDPISEHNRLYWYRQTLGQGPEFLTYFQNEAQLEKSRLLSDRFSAERPKGSFSTLEIQRTEQGDSAMYLCASRLGGQGAAEQFFGPGTRLTVL.

The chain uses TRBV2 and TRBJ1-1; unclear D gene. Per the germline V gene, CDR1 is SNHLY and CDR2 is FYNNEI. V was clipped by 7 bases and J by 0 bases, with 15 bases between them. This CDR3 spans 15 amino acids. The CDR3 is CASTEGQIMNTEAFF. CDR3 in DNA: TGTGCCAGCACCGAGGGCCAGATAATGAACACTGAAGCTTTCTTT.

This clonotype was found a few times. The chain recombines TRBV4-1 with TRBJ2-7, with D possibly matching TRBD2 (6 bases). The germline V and J ends were trimmed by 1 base and 3 bases, with 10 bases remaining between them. Germline V gives CDR1 MGHRA, CDR2 YSYEKL. This CDR3 spans 14 amino acids. The CDR3 region has the DNA TGCGCCAGCAGCCAAGGGTTGCGGGGCTACGAGCAGTACTTC. Its protein is CASSQGLRGYEQYF.

The chain uses TRBV6-5 and TRBJ1-6; D uncertain. The CDR3 totals 12 residues. The V gene's germline CDR1 is MNHEY and CDR2 SVGAGI. V shed 0 bases and J shed 10 bases, with 4 bases lying between them. The CDR3 region is CASSYSRSPLHF. CDR3 coding DNA: TGTGCCAGCAGTTACTCGAGGTCACCCCTCCACTTT.

This clonotype was found a few times. This chain connects TRBV7-9 to TRBJ1-1, with D unclear. Per germline, CDR1 SEHNR and CDR2 FQNEAQ (reference sequence). The CDR3 loop spans 15 amino acids. Trimming stripped 5 bases from V and 2 bases from J, with 15 bases between. This chain's CDR3 is CASSPMVSENTEAFF. DNA of the CDR3: TGTGCCAGCAGCCCGATGGTTTCAGAAAACACTGAAGCTTTCTTT.